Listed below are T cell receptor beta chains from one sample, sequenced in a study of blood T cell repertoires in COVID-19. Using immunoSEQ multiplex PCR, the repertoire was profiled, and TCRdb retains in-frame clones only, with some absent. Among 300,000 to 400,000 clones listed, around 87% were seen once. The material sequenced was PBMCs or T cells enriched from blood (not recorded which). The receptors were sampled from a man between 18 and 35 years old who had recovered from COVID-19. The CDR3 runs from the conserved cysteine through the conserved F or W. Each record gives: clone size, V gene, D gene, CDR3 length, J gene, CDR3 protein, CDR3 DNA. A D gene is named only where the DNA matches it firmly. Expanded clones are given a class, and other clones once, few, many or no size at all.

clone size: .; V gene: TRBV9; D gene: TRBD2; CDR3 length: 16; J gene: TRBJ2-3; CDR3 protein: CASSESSGVSTDTQYF; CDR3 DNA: TGTGCCAGCAGCGAATCTAGCGGGGTTAGCACAGATACGCAGTATTTT
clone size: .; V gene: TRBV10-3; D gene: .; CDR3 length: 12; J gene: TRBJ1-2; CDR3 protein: CAISEVQYGYTF; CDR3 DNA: TGTGCCATCAGCGAAGTACAATATGGCTACACCTTC
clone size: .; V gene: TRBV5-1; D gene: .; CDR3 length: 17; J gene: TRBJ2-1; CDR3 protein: CASRDSGGGPSYNEQFF; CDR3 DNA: TGCGCCAGCCGGGACAGCGGGGGAGGCCCTTCCTACAATGAGCAGTTCTTC
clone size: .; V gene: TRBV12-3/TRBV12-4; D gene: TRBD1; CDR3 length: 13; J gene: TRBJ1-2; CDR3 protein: CATRQGSNYGYTF; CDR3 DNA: TGTGCCACCAGACAGGGCTCTAACTATGGCTACACCTTC
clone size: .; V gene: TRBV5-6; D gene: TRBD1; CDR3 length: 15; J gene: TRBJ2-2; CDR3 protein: CASKLQGASTGELFF; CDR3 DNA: TGTGCCAGCAAACTACAGGGGGCTAGCACCGGGGAGCTGTTTTTT
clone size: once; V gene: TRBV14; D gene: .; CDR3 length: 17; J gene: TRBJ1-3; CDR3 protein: CASSHTSELLSGNTIYF; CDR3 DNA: TGTGCCAGCAGCCATACGTCCGAACTACTCTCTGGAAACACCATATATTTT
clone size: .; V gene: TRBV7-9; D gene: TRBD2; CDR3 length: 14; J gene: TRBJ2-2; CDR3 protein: CASSPSGGAGELFF; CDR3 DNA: TGTGCCAGCAGCCCGAGCGGGGGGGCCGGGGAGCTGTTTTTT
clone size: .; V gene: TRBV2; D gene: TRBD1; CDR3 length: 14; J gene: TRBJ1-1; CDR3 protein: CASSDEQGVAEAFF; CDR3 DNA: TGTGCCAGCAGTGACGAACAGGGGGTAGCTGAAGCTTTCTTT
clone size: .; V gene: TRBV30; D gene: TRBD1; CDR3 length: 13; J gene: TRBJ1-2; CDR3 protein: CAWRTYRGQGYTF; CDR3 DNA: TGTGCCTGGAGGACCTACAGGGGGCAAGGCTACACCTTC
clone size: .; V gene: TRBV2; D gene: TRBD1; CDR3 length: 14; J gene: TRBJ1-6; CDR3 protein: CASSEGRGLSPLHF; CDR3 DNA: TGTGCCAGCAGTGAAGGAAGGGGGCTCTCACCCCTCCACTTT
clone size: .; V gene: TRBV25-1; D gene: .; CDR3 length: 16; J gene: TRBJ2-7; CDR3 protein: CASSRKRGGGRYEQYF; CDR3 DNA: TGTGCCAGCAGTAGAAAGAGGGGTGGGGGCAGGTACGAGCAGTACTTC
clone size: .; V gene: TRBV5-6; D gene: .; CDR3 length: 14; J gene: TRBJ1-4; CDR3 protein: CASSFAQINEKLFF; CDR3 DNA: TGTGCCAGCAGCTTTGCACAGATAAATGAAAAACTGTTTTTT
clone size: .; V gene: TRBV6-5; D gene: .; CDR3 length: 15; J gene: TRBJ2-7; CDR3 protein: CASSPSGGAAYEQYF; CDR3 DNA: TGTGCCAGCAGTCCCTCCGGCGGGGCAGCCTACGAGCAGTACTTC
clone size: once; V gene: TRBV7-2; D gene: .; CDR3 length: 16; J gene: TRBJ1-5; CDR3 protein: CASSLVGGTSNQPQHF; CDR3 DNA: TGTGCCAGCAGCCTCGTCGGGGGGACGAGCAATCAGCCCCAGCATTTT
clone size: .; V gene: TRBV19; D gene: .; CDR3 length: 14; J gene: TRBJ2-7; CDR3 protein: CASSTFGGNHEQYF; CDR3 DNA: TGTGCCAGTAGTACCTTTGGAGGGAACCACGAGCAGTACTTC
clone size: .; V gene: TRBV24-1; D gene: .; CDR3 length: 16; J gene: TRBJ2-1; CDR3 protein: CATSDSGRSSYNEQFF; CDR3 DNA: TGTGCCACCAGTGACAGCGGGCGGAGCTCCTACAATGAGCAGTTCTTC
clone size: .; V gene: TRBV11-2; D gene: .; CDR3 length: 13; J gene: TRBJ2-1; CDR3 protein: CASLGGPIDEQFF; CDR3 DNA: TGTGCCAGCCTAGGAGGGCCCATTGATGAGCAGTTCTTC
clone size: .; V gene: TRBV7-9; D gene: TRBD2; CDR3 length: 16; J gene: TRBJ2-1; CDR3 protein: CASSLAGAGGGYEQFF; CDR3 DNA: TGTGCCAGCAGCTTAGCTGGGGCGGGGGGCGGTTATGAGCAGTTCTTC
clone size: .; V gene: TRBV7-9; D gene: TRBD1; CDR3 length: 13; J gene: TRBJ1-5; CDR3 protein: CASSSTGNQPQHF; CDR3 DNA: TGTGCCAGCAGTTCGACAGGGAATCAGCCCCAGCATTTT
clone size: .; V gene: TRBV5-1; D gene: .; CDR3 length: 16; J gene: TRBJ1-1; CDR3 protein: CASSWKPGEMNTEAFF; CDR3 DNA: TGCGCCAGCAGCTGGAAACCAGGGGAAATGAACACTGAAGCTTTCTTT
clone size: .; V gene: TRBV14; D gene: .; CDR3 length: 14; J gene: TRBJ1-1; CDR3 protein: CASSYRTENTEAFF; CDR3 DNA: TGTGCCAGCAGCTATCGAACAGAAAACACTGAAGCTTTCTTT
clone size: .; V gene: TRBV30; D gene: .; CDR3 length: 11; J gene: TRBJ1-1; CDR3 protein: CAWKRRPEAFF; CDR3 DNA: TGTGCCTGGAAAAGGAGACCTGAAGCTTTCTTT
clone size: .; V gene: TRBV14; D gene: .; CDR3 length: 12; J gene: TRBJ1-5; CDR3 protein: CASSQGRQPQHF; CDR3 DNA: TGTGCCAGCAGCCAAGGGAGACAGCCCCAGCATTTT
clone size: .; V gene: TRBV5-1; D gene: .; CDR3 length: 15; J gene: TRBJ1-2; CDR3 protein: CASSLRDTQEGGYTF; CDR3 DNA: TGCGCCAGCAGTCTCCGGGACACACAAGAGGGTGGCTACACCTTC
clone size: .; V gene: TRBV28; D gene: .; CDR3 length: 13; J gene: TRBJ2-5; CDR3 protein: CASSFPNQETQYF; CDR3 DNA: TGTGCCAGCAGTTTCCCTAACCAAGAGACCCAGTACTTC
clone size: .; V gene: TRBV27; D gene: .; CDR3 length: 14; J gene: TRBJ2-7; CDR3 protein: CASSLSRRGYEQYF; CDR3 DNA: TGTGCCAGCAGTTTATCTAGGCGGGGCTACGAGCAGTACTTC
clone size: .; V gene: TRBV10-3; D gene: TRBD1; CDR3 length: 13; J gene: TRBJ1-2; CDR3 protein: CAISERDSYGYTF; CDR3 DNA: TGTGCCATCAGTGAGAGGGACAGCTATGGCTACACCTTC
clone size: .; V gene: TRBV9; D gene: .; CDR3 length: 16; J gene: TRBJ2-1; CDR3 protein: CASSVVGGASYNEQFF; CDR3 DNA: TGTGCCAGCAGCGTAGTCGGTGGGGCCTCCTACAATGAGCAGTTCTTC
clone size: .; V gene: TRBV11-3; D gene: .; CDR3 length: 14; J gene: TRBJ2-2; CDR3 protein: CASSFVANTGELFF; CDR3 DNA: TGTGCCAGCAGCTTCGTTGCGAACACCGGGGAGCTGTTTTTT
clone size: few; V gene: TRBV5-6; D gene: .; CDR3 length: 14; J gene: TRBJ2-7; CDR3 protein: CATTRRGSTYEQYF; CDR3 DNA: TGTGCCACTACCAGACGGGGGTCCACCTACGAGCAGTACTTC
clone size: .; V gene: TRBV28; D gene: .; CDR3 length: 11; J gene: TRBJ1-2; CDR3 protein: CASSSSEPYTF; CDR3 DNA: TGTGCCAGCAGTTCGTCAGAACCCTACACCTTC
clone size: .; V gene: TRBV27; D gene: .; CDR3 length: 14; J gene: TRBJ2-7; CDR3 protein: CASSLKGRTYEQYF; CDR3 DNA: TGTGCCAGCAGTTTGAAGGGGAGGACCTACGAGCAGTACTTC
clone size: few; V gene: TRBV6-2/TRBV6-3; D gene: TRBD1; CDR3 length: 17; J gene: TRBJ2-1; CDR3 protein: CASSYSRRWTGSNEQFF; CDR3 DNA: TGTGCCAGCAGTTACTCGAGAAGGTGGACAGGGTCCAATGAGCAGTTCTTC
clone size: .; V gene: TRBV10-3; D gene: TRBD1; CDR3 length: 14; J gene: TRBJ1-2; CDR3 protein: CAISRRQGTVGYTF; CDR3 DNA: TGTGCCATCAGTCGCCGACAGGGGACAGTAGGCTACACCTTC
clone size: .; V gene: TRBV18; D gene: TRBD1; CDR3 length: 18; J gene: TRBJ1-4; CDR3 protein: CASSPLRGSLTTNEKLFF; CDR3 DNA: TGTGCCAGCTCACCGCTCAGGGGGAGCCTAACAACTAATGAAAAACTGTTTTTT
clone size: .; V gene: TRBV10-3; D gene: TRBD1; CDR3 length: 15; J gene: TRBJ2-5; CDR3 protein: CAISIPGTGGETQYF; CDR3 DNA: TGTGCCATCAGTATCCCCGGGACAGGGGGGGAGACCCAGTACTTC
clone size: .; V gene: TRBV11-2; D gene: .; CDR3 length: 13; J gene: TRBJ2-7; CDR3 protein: CASSLEFTYEQYF; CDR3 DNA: TGTGCCAGCAGCTTAGAATTTACCTACGAGCAGTACTTC
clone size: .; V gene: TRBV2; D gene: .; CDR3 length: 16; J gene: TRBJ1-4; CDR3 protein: CASSQDSIATNEKLFF; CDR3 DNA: TGTGCCAGCAGTCAAGACTCGATTGCAACTAATGAAAAACTGTTTTTT
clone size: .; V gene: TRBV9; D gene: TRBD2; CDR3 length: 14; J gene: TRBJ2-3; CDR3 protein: CASSGGLATDTQYF; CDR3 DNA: TGTGCCAGCAGCGGAGGACTAGCGACAGATACGCAGTATTTT
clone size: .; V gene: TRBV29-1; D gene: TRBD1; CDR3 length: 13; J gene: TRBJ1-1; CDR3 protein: CSVVGTGALEAFF; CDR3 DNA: TGCAGCGTTGTAGGGACAGGGGCCCTTGAAGCTTTCTTT
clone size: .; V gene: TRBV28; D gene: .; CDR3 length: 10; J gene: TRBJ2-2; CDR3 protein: CASYFGELFF; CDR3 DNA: TGTGCCAGTTATTTCGGGGAGCTGTTTTTT
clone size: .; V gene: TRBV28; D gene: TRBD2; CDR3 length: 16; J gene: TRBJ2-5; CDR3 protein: CASSLGSAGDQETQYF; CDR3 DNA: TGTGCCAGCAGTTTAGGGTCCGCGGGGGACCAAGAGACCCAGTACTTC